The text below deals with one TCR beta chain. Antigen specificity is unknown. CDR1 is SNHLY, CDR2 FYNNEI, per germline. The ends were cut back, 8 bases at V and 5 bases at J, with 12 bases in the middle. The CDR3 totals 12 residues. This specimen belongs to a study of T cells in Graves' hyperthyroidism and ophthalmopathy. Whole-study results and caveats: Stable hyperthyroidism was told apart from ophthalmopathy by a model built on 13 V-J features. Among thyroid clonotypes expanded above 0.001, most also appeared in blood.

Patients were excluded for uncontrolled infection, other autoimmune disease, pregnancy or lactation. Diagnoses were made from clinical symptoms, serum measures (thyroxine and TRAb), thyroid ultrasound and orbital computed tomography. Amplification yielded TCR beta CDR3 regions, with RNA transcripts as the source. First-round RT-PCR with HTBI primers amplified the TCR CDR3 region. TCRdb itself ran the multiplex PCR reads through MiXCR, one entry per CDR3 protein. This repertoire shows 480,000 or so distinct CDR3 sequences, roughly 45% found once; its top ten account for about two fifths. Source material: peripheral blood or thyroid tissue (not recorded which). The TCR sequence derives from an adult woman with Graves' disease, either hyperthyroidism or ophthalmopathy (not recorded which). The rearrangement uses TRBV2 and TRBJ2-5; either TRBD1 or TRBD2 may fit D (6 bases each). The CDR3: CASFRGGETQYF. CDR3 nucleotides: TGTGCCAGCTTCAGGGGAGGCGAGACCCAGTACTTC.